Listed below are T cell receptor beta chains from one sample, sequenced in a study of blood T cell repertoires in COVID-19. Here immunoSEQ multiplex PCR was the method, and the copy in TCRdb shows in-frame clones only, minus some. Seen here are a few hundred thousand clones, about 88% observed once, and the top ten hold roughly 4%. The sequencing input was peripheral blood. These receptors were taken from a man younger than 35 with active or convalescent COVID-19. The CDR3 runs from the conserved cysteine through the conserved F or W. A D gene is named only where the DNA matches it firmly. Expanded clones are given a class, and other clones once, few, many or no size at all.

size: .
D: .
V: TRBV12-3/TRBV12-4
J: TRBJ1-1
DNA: TGTGCCAGCAGTTTGGGCTTGGGTGAAGCTTTCTTT
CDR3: CASSLGLGEAFF

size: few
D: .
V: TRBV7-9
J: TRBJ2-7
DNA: TGTGCCAGCAGTCTGAACAACTACGAGCAGTACTTC
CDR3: CASSLNNYEQYF

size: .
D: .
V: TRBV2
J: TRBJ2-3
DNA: TGTGCCAGCAGTGGTCAGGCTGCCGTGGCAGATACGCAGTATTTT
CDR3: CASSGQAAVADTQYF

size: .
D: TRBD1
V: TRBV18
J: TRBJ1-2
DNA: TGTGCCAGCTCACCACCATCCCTCGGACAGGCCAGCTATGGCTACACCTTC
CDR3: CASSPPSLGQASYGYTF

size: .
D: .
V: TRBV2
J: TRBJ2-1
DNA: TGTGCCAGGGACAGTTTAAGCTCCTACAATGAGCAGTTCTTC
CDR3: CARDSLSSYNEQFF

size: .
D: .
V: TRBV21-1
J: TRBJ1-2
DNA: TGTGCCAGCAGCACTCTACAGGGGGCCTATGACTATGGCTACACCTTC
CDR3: CASSTLQGAYDYGYTF

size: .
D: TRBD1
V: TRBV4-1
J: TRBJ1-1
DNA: TGCGCCAGCAGCCAAGAGGACAGGGGAATCGCTGAAGCTTTCTTT
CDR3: CASSQEDRGIAEAFF

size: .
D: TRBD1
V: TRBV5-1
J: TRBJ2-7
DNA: TGCGCCAGCAGCTTGGGTCGGGACAGGGTCATCTACGAGCAGTACTTC
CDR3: CASSLGRDRVIYEQYF

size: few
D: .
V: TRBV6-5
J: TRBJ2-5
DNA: TGTGCCAGCACCCCCGAGCCGGGGGGCTCGGGGACCCAGTACTTC
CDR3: CASTPEPGGSGTQYF

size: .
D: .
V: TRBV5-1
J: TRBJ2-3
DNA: TGCGCCAGCAGGGCCGGGGGCACAGATACGCAGTATTTT
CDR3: CASRAGGTDTQYF

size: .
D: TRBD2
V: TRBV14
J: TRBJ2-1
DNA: TGTGCCAGCAGCCAAGGACTAGCGGCTTACAATGAGCAGTTCTTC
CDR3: CASSQGLAAYNEQFF

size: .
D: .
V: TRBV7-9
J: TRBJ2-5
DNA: TGTGCCAGCAGCTTACCTAGCACTGAGACCCAGTACTTC
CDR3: CASSLPSTETQYF

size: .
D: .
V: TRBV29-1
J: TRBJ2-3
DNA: TGCAGCGTCGGACAGACTTACGAAGATACGCAGTATTTT
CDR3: CSVGQTYEDTQYF

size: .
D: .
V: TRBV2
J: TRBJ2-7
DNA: TGTGCCAGCCAGGCGCTGAGCTCCTACGAGCAGTACTTC
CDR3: CASQALSSYEQYF

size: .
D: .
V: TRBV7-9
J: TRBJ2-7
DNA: TGTGCCAGCAGCCCGGGGACGGACAGCTCCTACGAGCAGTACTTC
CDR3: CASSPGTDSSYEQYF

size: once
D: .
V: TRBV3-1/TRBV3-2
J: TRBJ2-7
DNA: TGTGCCAGCAGCCACGGAGGGGACTTCAACTACGAGCAGTACTTC
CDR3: CASSHGGDFNYEQYF

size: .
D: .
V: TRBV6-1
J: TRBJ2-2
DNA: TGTGCCAGCAGTGAATTTCAGTCGGGCACCGGGGAGCTGTTTTTT
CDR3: CASSEFQSGTGELFF

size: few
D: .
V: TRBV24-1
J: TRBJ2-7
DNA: TGTGCCACCGGACAGACACCCTACGAGCAGTACTTC
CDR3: CATGQTPYEQYF

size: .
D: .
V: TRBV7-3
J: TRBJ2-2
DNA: TGTGCCAGCAGCGAGTCCGGGACTTCCGGGGAGCTGTTTTTT
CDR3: CASSESGTSGELFF

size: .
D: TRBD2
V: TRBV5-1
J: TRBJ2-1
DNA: TGCGCCAGCAGCCCAACTAGCGGGATCGTGGGTGAGCAGTTCTTC
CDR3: CASSPTSGIVGEQFF

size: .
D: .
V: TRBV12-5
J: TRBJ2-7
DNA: TGTGCTAGTGGTTTGGGTAGGGGGTACGAGCAGTACTTC
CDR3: CASGLGRGYEQYF

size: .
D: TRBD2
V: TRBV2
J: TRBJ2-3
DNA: TGTGCCAGCAGTCTCTGGCGGGGGACCACAGATACGCAGTATTTT
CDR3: CASSLWRGTTDTQYF

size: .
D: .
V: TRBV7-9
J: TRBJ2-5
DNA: TGTGCCAGCAGCTTAGCGGGGGGGCAGGAGACCCAGTACTTC
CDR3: CASSLAGGQETQYF

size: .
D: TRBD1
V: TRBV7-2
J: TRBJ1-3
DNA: TGTGCCAGCAGCCTTGGGGACAGGGTATTCGGAAACACCATATATTTT
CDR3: CASSLGDRVFGNTIYF

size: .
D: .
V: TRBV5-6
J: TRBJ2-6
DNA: TGTGCCAGCAGCTTGGAGCGGAGCAGCGTCCTGACTTTC
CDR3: CASSLERSSVLTF

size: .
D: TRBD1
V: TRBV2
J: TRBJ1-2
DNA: TGTGCCAGCAGTCCAAGGACAGGGGAAATCTATGGCTACACCTTC
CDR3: CASSPRTGEIYGYTF